These 16 T cell receptor beta chains came from one sample sequenced in a study of blood T cell repertoires in COVID-19. Some clones are missing from TCRdb's copy, which holds only in-frame ones; the method was immunoSEQ multiplex PCR. Seen here are under 250,000 clones, around 82% observed once, and the top ten hold approximately 2.9%. The specimen was peripheral blood. Source of these receptors: a woman in her twenties or thirties who had recovered from COVID-19.

The chain has TRBV6-1 and TRBJ2-1; 11 bases map to TRBD2. This CDR3 has 16 residues. Germline lookup yields CDR1 MNHNS and CDR2 SASEGT. V lost 2 bases, J lost 3 bases, and 3 bases stayed unmatched. The CDR3 reads CASSEPGTSGYNEQFF. Written as DNA, the CDR3 is TGTGCCAGCAGTGAACCCGGGACTAGCGGCTACAATGAGCAGTTCTTC.

The chain recombines TRBV30 with TRBJ2-3; 8 bases line up with TRBD1. Germline CDR1 GTSNPN, CDR2 SVGIG (reference sequence). V was clipped by 5 bases and J by 4 bases; unmatched bases: 8. The length of the CDR3 is 14 residues. CDR3 bases: TGTGCCTGGGACAGGGGCCTGGCCGCAGATACGCAGTATTTT. This codes for CAWDRGLAADTQYF.

Only one count was recorded for this clone. The J gene is TRBJ1-1, the V gene TRBV27; D may be TRBD1 (6 bases). V lost 1 base and J 0 bases, leaving 21 bases between the germline ends. The CDR3 is 19 amino acids. Per germline, CDR1 MNHEY and CDR2 SMNVEV (reference sequence). CDR3 in amino acids: CASSLFLRGAPTMNTEAFF. DNA of the CDR3: TGTGCCAGCAGTTTATTTCTCCGGGGGGCCCCAACTATGAACACTGAAGCTTTCTTT.

The chain uses TRBV10-2 and TRBJ1-1; weak D call: TRBD1 (6 bases). V was trimmed by 6 bases and J by 11 bases, leaving 13 bases between them. This CDR3 region has 11 residues. The germline V gene encodes CDR1 WSHSY and CDR2 SAAADI. The DNA for the CDR3 is TGCGCCAGCAGCCAACAGGGTGTGGCTTTCTTT. The encoded protein is CASSQQGVAFF.

The chain recombines TRBV27 with TRBJ2-7; 7 nucleotides line up with TRBD1. Trimming at V came to 0 bases and at J to 4 bases, leaving 6 bases not matched to a gene. The CDR3 is 15 amino acids. From germline, CDR1 is MNHEY and CDR2 SMNVEV (reference sequence). DNA for the CDR3: TGTGCCAGCAGTTTATCGAAGGGGGCTGGGTACGAGCAGTACTTC. The encoded protein is CASSLSKGAGYEQYF.

The CDR3 bases are TGTGCCAGCTCACGGGGGACAGGGGATTACAATGAGCAGTTCTTC. Translation: CASSRGTGDYNEQFF. The gene calls are TRBV18 and TRBJ2-1, with 10 positions matching TRBD1. CDR1 and CDR2 (germline): KGHSH, LQKENI. CDR3 length: 15 amino acids. J gave up 4 bases and V 4 bases, and 4 bases lay outside the gene matches.

This chain connects TRBV11-2 to TRBJ2-7; 12 bases line up with TRBD2. Unmatched junction bases numbered 12, after V lost 5 bases and J lost 7 bases. The germline V gene encodes CDR1 SGHAT and CDR2 FQNNGV. CDR3 length equals 16 residues. CDR3: CASSPRRGLAGREQYF. Written as DNA, the CDR3 is TGTGCCAGCAGCCCCCGGCGAGGACTAGCGGGGAGGGAGCAGTACTTC.

This chain joins TRBV5-1 and TRBJ1-3, with a tentative D call TRBD1 (5 bases). The CDR3 totals 14 residues. V lost 6 bases to trimming and J lost 0 bases, with 10 bases between them. Germline CDR1 SGHRS, CDR2 YFSETQ. The CDR3 loop reads CASTPGLSGNTIYF. For the CDR3, the DNA is TGCGCCAGCACTCCGGGACTCTCTGGAAACACCATATATTTT.

This chain links TRBV7-2 with TRBJ2-1, with 10 bases matching TRBD2. Germline CDR1 is SGHTA and CDR2 is FQGNSA. V lost 7 bases to trimming and J lost 6 bases; unmatched junction nucleotides: 9. This CDR3 contains 15 residues. CDR3 amino acids: CASTPSGRVGNEQFF. CDR3 DNA sequence: TGTGCCAGCACCCCTAGCGGGAGAGTGGGCAATGAGCAGTTCTTC. The full variable domain, completed using reference TRBV7-2 and TRBJ2-1, is GAGVSQSPSNKVTEKGKDVELRCDPISGHTALYWYRQSLGQGLEFLIYFQGNSAPDKSGLPSDRFSAERTGGSVSTLTIQRTQQEDSAVYLCASTPSGRVGNEQFFGPGTRLTVL.

The table lists this clone with a few counts. V and J are TRBV30 and TRBJ1-6; 7 nucleotides match TRBD1. The CDR3 consists of 15 residues. CDR1 is GTSNPN, CDR2 SVGIG, per germline (reference sequence). V shed 7 bases and J 0 bases; nucleotides not matched to a gene: 6. The CDR3 coding sequence is TGTGCCTCCAGAACAGGGGTCTCCTATAATTCACCCCTCCACTTT. Encoded protein: CASRTGVSYNSPLHF.

This chain uses TRBV11-2 with TRBJ1-1; D uncertain. CDR1 SGHAT and CDR2 FQNNGV come from the germline V gene. The CDR3 covers 14 residues. V was shortened by 3 bases and J by 2 bases, with 10 bases between the two germline ends. CDR3 coding DNA: TGTGCCAGCAGCTTCGGGGAATTTAACACTGAAGCTTTCTTT. Translated: CASSFGEFNTEAFF.

The gene calls are TRBV10-1 and TRBJ1-1; D is undetermined. The CDR3 runs to 16 residues. Trimming shortened V by 3 bases and J by 0 bases, and 14 bases separated the two germline ends. Germline CDR1 is WNHNN and CDR2 is SYGVQD (reference sequence). This chain's CDR3 is CASSDTTPTMNTEAFF. CDR3 bases: TGCGCCAGCAGTGACACCACTCCTACTATGAACACTGAAGCTTTCTTT.

The chain employs TRBV5-1 and TRBJ2-1, with 7 bases fitting TRBD2. J lost 3 bases, V lost 0 bases, and 3 bases had no gene match. The germline V gene has CDR1 SGHRS and CDR2 YFSETQ. This CDR3 has 15 amino acids. DNA of the CDR3: TGCGCCAGCAGCTTGGCTGCGGGGGTCTACAATGAGCAGTTCTTC. It translates to CASSLAAGVYNEQFF.

This clone was found once. The chain combines TRBV19 with TRBJ2-1, with 13 positions matching TRBD2. CDR1 LNHDA and CDR2 SQIVND come from the germline V gene (reference sequence). The CDR3 has 16 residues. V was pared by 2 bases and J by 3 bases, with 1 base of the junction left unmatched. DNA of the CDR3: TGTGCCAGTAGTATAAGGACTAGCGGGAGCTACAATGAGCAGTTCTTC. This encodes CASSIRTSGSYNEQFF.

The chain combines TRBV28 with TRBJ1-2, with D hard to call. V lost 5 bases, J lost 8 bases, and 15 bases lay in between. Germline V lookup: CDR1 MDHEN, CDR2 SYDVKM. The CDR3 consists of 13 residues. In DNA, the CDR3 is TGTGCCAGCAGTCTCACCCACCGGGAAGGCTACACCTTC. This sequence encodes CASSLTHREGYTF.

The chain joins TRBV29-1 to TRBJ2-3; 8 bases align to TRBD2. The germline V gene has CDR1 SQVTM and CDR2 ANQGSEA. V dropped 2 bases and J dropped 5; count of bases not matched to a gene: 6. The CDR3 length is 14 residues. The CDR3 nucleotides are TGCAGCGTTGAACCGGGAGGGCTTGGAGATACGCAGTATTTT. Its protein is CSVEPGGLGDTQYF.